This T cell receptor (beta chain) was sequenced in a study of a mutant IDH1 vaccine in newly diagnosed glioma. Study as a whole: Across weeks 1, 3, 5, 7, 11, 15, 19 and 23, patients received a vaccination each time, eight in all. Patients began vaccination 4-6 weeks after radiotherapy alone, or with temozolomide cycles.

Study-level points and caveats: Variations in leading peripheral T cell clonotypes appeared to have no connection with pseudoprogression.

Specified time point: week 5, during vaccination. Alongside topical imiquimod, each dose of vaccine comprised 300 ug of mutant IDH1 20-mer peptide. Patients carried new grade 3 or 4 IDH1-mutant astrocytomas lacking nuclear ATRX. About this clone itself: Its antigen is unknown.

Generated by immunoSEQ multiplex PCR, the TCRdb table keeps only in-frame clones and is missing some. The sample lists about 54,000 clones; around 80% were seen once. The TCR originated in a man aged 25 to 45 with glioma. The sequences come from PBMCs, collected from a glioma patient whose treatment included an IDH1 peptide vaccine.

Here the CDR3 reads CASSRELTDTQYF. The CDR3 bases are TGTGCCAGCAGCAGGGAACTCACAGATACGCAGTATTTT. The chain combines TRBV6-4 with TRBJ2-3; D perhaps matches TRBD1 (5 bases). Germline CDR1 MRHNA, CDR2 SNTAGT. The CDR3 contains 13 residues. V lost 6 bases and J lost 2, with 9 bases in between.